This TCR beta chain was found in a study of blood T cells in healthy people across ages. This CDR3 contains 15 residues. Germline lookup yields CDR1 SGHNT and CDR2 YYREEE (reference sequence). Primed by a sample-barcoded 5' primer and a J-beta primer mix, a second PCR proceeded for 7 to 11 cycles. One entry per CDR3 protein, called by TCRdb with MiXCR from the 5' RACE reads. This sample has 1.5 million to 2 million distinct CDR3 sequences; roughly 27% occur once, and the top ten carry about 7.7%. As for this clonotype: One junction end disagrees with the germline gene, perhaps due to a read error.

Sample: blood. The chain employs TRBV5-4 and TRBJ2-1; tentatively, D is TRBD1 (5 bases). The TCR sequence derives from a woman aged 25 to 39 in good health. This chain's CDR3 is CASSRKGSNPNKQFF. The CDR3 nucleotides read TGTGCCAGCAGCCGAAAGGGGTCAAACCCCAATAAGCAGTTCTTC.